The 25 T cell receptor beta chains below all came from one sample that was sequenced in a study of CXCR3-negative and CXCR3-positive naive CD8 T cells (dated by TCRdb to between 2018 and 2021). Instrument on record: NextSeq 550. The Human TCR Profiling Kit (MiLaboratory) was used to make UMI-labeled 5' RACE TRB cDNA libraries. After the reads were reprocessed by TCRdb, one entry was made per CDR3 protein sequence, with no DNA. The table for this sample lists about 43,000 distinct CDR3 sequences. The ten largest account for roughly 15% of the sample. What was sequenced was memory CD8+ T cells from blood. The label giving this sample's cell subset or site can be read as: conventional CD8+ memory T cells (TMEM), sorted as controls. These receptors all come from a human donor in good health. Some clones in this sample may be carry-over from other donors' samples.

V gene TRBV6-6 combines with J gene TRBJ1-2. The CDR3 is 13 residues long. CDR1 is MNHNY and CDR2 is SVGAGI in the germline V gene (reference sequence). The CDR3 region is CASTLHQNYGYTF.

The gene calls are TRBV9 and TRBJ1-1. The CDR3 spans 13 residues. In germline, CDR1 is SGDLS, CDR2 YYNGEE. Here the CDR3 reads CASSGGVSGEAFF.

The chain joins TRBV20-1 to TRBJ2-1. CDR3 length: 12 amino acids. The germline V gene has CDR1 DFQATT and CDR2 SNEGSKA (reference sequence). The CDR3 loop reads CSARDVSNRQFF.

This chain uses TRBV5-6 with TRBJ2-7. The length of the CDR3 is 15 residues. CDR1 is SGHDT and CDR2 is YYEEEE in the germline V gene. The CDR3 loop is CASSLIWGAEYEQYF.

This sequence joins TRBV27 and TRBJ2-3; TCRdb picks TRBD1, but there is no DNA to check that call. CDR1 and CDR2 (germline): MNHEY, SMNVEV (reference sequence). CDR3 length: 14 residues. The CDR3 sequence: CASSLYPGTDTQYF.

J is TRBJ2-3 and V is TRBV5-5. The CDR3 spans 15 residues. Germline CDR1 is SGHKS and CDR2 is YYEKEE (reference sequence). CDR3 sequence: CASSFALTNTDTQYF.

The chain uses TRBV5-5 and TRBJ2-1. CDR3 size: 11 residues. Germline values: CDR1 SGHKS, CDR2 YYEKEE (reference sequence). The chain's CDR3 is CASSWTSKQFF.

The rearrangement uses TRBV7-2 and TRBJ2-1; TCRdb selects TRBD1, and the lack of DNA leaves this call unchecked. CDR1 and CDR2 (germline): SGHTA, FQGNSA. This CDR3 comprises 14 residues. The CDR3 loop is CASSLAGLGNMQFF.

This chain links TRBV4-2 with TRBJ2-7; TCRdb designates TRBD2, a call that cannot be tested without DNA. Germline CDR1 and CDR2: LGHNA and YNFKEQ. CDR3 length equals 13 residues. The chain's CDR3 is CASSQVGSGEQYF.

CDR3 amino acids: CSARTTSGGDTGELFF. This chain uses TRBV20-1 with TRBJ2-2; with no DNA, the TCRdb D assignment of TRBD2 cannot be verified. Germline V CDR1 and CDR2: DFQATT, SNEGSKA (reference sequence). This CDR3 has 16 amino acids.

The chain couples TRBV7-8 to TRBJ2-3; TCRdb's D gene call, TRBD2, goes unchecked for lack of DNA. The CDR3 covers 16 residues. Germline loops: CDR1 SGHVS, CDR2 FQNEAQ. This chain's CDR3 is CASSSPSGSSTDTQYF.

The chain carries TRBV25-1 and TRBJ1-1; with no DNA, the TCRdb D assignment of TRBD1 cannot be verified. This CDR3 has 12 residues. Germline values: CDR1 MGHDK, CDR2 SYGVNS. The CDR3 region is CASETGNTEAFF.

The V call is TRBV5-5, the J call TRBJ1-1. The CDR3 sequence is 14 residues long. CDR1 is SGHKS, CDR2 YYEKEE, per germline (reference sequence). The CDR3 sequence: CASSLETRNTEAFF.

This chain uses TRBV28 with TRBJ2-5; absent DNA, TCRdb's TRBD1 call cannot be checked. This CDR3 is built from 17 residues. The germline V gene has CDR1 MDHEN and CDR2 SYDVKM. The CDR3 spells CASSLDLGGTAQETQYF.

The V call is TRBV7-2, the J call TRBJ2-7; the D call from TCRdb, TRBD1, cannot be confirmed without DNA. Looked up from germline, CDR1 is SGHTA and CDR2 is FQGNSA. The CDR3 runs to 15 residues. The CDR3 reads CASSSTGRGDYEQYF. Drawing the rest from reference TRBV7-2 and TRBJ2-7, the complete variable domain is GAGVSQSPSNKVTEKGKDVELRCDPISGHTALYWYRQSLGQGLEFLIYFQGNSAPDKSGLPSDRFSAERTGGSVSTLTIQRTQQEDSAVYLCASSSTGRGDYEQYFGPGTRLTVT.

V and J are TRBV29-1 and TRBJ2-7; TCRdb returns TRBD1, unconfirmable since there is no DNA. From germline, CDR1 is SQVTM and CDR2 ANQGSEA. The CDR3 consists of 13 residues. This CDR3 is CSVEVGTGYEQYF.

The gene calls are TRBV20-1 and TRBJ2-5; TCRdb's D gene call, TRBD1, goes unchecked for lack of DNA. Per the germline V gene, CDR1 is DFQATT and CDR2 is SNEGSKA (reference sequence). CDR3 length equals 14 residues. CDR3 residues: CSAKTGTGEETQYF.

The chain uses TRBV23-1 and TRBJ2-3. TRBV23-1 is filed as an ORF, its function uncertain. The CDR3 consists of 13 residues. CDR3 loop: CANNKFSTDTQYF.

This chain connects TRBV5-8 to TRBJ1-5; TCRdb names TRBD1, which stays unverified in the absence of DNA. There are 16 residues in the CDR3. From germline, CDR1 is SGHTS and CDR2 YDEGEE. The CDR3: CASSLGTGEPDQPQHF. The whole variable domain, remainder taken from reference TRBV5-8 and TRBJ1-5, is EAGVTQSPTHLIKTRGQQATLRCSPISGHTSVYWYQQALGLGLQFLLWYDEGEERNRGNFPPRFSGRQFPNYSSELNVNALELEDSALYLCASSLGTGEPDQPQHFGDGTRLSIL.

The rearrangement links TRBV20-1 to TRBJ1-6; the D gene TCRdb calls, TRBD1, cannot be checked with no DNA. Germline V gene data show CDR1 as DFQATT and CDR2 as SNEGSKA (reference sequence). CDR3 length equals 14 residues. The CDR3 region is CSARDGGGSSPLHF.

The CDR3 is CASSQGRVGATTGELFF. This chain connects TRBV4-3 to TRBJ2-2. The CDR3 runs 17 residues. Per germline, CDR1 LGHNA and CDR2 YSLEER.

This chain connects TRBV5-1 to TRBJ2-2; TCRdb designates TRBD1, a call that cannot be tested without DNA. The CDR3 loop spans 17 amino acids. Germline V gives CDR1 SGHRS, CDR2 YFSETQ. Here the CDR3 reads CASSSGPGQGGTGELFF.

The chain is built from TRBV10-2 and TRBJ2-4. Germline V lookup: CDR1 WSHSY, CDR2 SAAADI. CDR3 length equals 15 residues. The CDR3 spells CASSESRLAKNIQYF.

The rearrangement joins TRBV9 to TRBJ2-1. Germline values: CDR1 SGDLS, CDR2 YYNGEE. The CDR3 is 15 residues long. CDR3 protein: CASSVENRALNEQFF.

The CDR3 region is CASSLESTEAFF. The chain has TRBV13 and TRBJ1-1. The CDR3 has 12 amino acids. The germline V gene encodes CDR1 PRHDT and CDR2 FYEKMQ (reference sequence). Full variable domain (remainder filled in from reference TRBV13 and TRBJ1-1): AAGVIQSPRHLIKEKRETATLKCYPIPRHDTVYWYQQGPGQDPQFLISFYEKMQSDKGSIPDRFSAQQFSDYHSELNMSSLELGDSALYFCASSLESTEAFFGQGTRLTVV.